One sample yielded the 22 T cell receptor beta chains listed below, sequenced in a study of T cell repertoires in cytomegalovirus infection. TCRdb re-called the reads through MiXCR, storing one row per CDR3 protein. The profile shows roughly 280,000 distinct CDR3 sequences, approximately 8.3% of them singletons. The material sequenced was PBMCs. Receptors were obtained from a human donor in good health (CMV status not recorded). Some clones in this sample may be carry-over from other donors' samples.

The rearrangement joins TRBV7-2 to TRBJ2-3, with TRBD1 identical over 7 bases. The CDR3 length is 14 residues. Germline V gene sequence: CDR1 SGHTA, CDR2 FQGNSA. V lost 5 bases and J lost 7; bases outside the gene matches: 9. The DNA for the CDR3 is TGTGCCAGCAGCCCCTGGACAGGTTCCAATACGCAGTATTTT. Residues: CASSPWTGSNTQYF.

In this sample, this clonotype turned up a few times. CDR3 nucleotide sequence: TGTGCCAGTAGTATAGATCGAGTGGGAAGCACAGATACGCAGTATTTT. Translating it yields CASSIDRVGSTDTQYF. The gene calls are TRBV19 and TRBJ2-3; D call uncertain. The CDR3 sequence is 16 residues long. The germline gives CDR1 LNHDA, CDR2 SQIVND (reference sequence). V lost 0 bases, J lost 0 bases, and 10 bases lay in between. Complete variable domain (other parts from reference TRBV19 and TRBJ2-3): DGGITQSPKYLFRKEGQNVTLSCEQNLNHDAMYWYRQDPGQGLRLIYYSQIVNDFQKGDIAEGYSVSREKKESFPLTVTSAQKNPTAFYLCASSIDRVGSTDTQYFGPGTRLTVL.

The chain carries TRBV20-1 and TRBJ2-5; D perhaps matches TRBD2 (6 bases). Trimming removed 0 bases at V and 2 bases at J, with 13 bases between. The germline V gene has CDR1 DFQATT and CDR2 SNEGSKA (reference sequence). CDR3 size: 15 residues. The CDR3 DNA sequence: TGCAGTGCTAGAGATTGGGGACTGTCTCAAGAGACCCAGTACTTC. Translated: CSARDWGLSQETQYF.

This chain links TRBV20-1 with TRBJ2-5; D is possibly TRBD2 (5 bases). Germline V lookup: CDR1 DFQATT, CDR2 SNEGSKA (reference sequence). V lost 0 bases and J 0 bases, leaving 17 bases between the germline ends. The CDR3 has 17 amino acids. In nucleotides, the CDR3 is TGCAGTGCTAGAGATTCGCGGAGCGGTGGCCACCAAGAGACCCAGTACTTC. Its translation: CSARDSRSGGHQETQYF.

This clonotype came up many times. The chain combines TRBV7-3 with TRBJ2-1, with 9 positions matching TRBD2. The CDR3 length is 15 residues. Germline trimming cut 4 bases from V and 5 bases from J; bases unmatched to any gene: 6. Per germline, CDR1 SGHTA and CDR2 FQGTGA. The DNA for the CDR3 is TGTGCCAGCAGCTCCCAGCGGGGGGACCACAATGAGCAGTTCTTC. As protein: CASSSQRGDHNEQFF.

Ten or more counts support this clonotype. The chain combines TRBV20-1 with TRBJ2-7; D call uncertain. The germline V gene encodes CDR1 DFQATT and CDR2 SNEGSKA (reference sequence). This CDR3 is 12 amino acids long. V was trimmed by 5 bases and J by 4 bases, leaving 12 bases between them. CDR3 protein: CSASEGPYEQYF. In nucleotides, the CDR3 is TGCAGTGCTTCTGAAGGACCTTACGAGCAGTACTTC.

The table lists this clonotype with a few counts. The CDR3 sequence: CASSFTSGSSTDTQYF. The CDR3 DNA sequence: TGTGCCAGCAGCTTTACTAGCGGATCAAGCACAGATACGCAGTATTTT. The chain links TRBV7-2 to TRBJ2-3, with TRBD2 matching over 8 bases. Germline values: CDR1 SGHTA, CDR2 FQGNSA. V lost 3 bases, J lost 0 bases, and 5 bases stayed unmatched. This CDR3 is 16 amino acids long.

This clonotype has at least ten counts. The rearrangement uses TRBV7-2 and TRBJ2-2; weak D call: TRBD2 (6 bases). CDR3 length: 16 amino acids. The germline V and J ends were trimmed by 1 base and 1 base, with 10 bases remaining between them. From germline, CDR1 is SGHTA and CDR2 FQGNSA. The CDR3 DNA reads TGTGCCAGCAGCTTAGGAAAGCGGGTGAACACCGGGGAGCTGTTTTTT. Protein product: CASSLGKRVNTGELFF.

This clonotype was observed many times. V gene TRBV7-8 combines with J gene TRBJ2-3, with 12 bases aligning to TRBD2. The CDR3 sequence is 15 residues long. Germline CDR1 SGHVS, CDR2 FQNEAQ. The V segment lost 3 bases and the J segment 5 bases; nucleotides outside the gene matches: 3. CDR3 nucleotides: TGTGCCAGCAGCTTTGGACTAGCGGGAAGAGATACGCAGTATTTT. Translating it yields CASSFGLAGRDTQYF. Looking up the rest from reference TRBV7-8 and TRBJ2-3 gives the full variable domain: GAGVSQSPRYKVAKRGQDVALRCDPISGHVSLFWYQQALGQGPEFLTYFQNEAQLDKSGLPSDRFFAERPEGSVSTLKIQRTQQEDSAVYLCASSFGLAGRDTQYFGPGTRLTVL.

This clonotype was found many times. This chain links TRBV6-5 with TRBJ1-2; D is perhaps TRBD1 (5 bases). V lost 3 bases and J lost 5, with 16 bases in between. CDR1 is MNHEY, CDR2 SVGAGI, per germline. CDR3 length equals 15 residues. CDR3: CASSYVGRENYGYTF. The CDR3 nucleotides read TGTGCCAGCAGTTATGTGGGCAGGGAGAATTATGGCTACACCTTC.

This clonotype was counted at least ten times. The chain joins TRBV7-6 to TRBJ2-5, with no clear D. The germline V and J ends were trimmed by 2 bases and 3 bases, with 10 bases remaining between them. Germline V gives CDR1 SGHVS, CDR2 FNYEAQ. The CDR3 has 14 residues. The CDR3 loop is CASSLQGRKETQYF. In DNA form, the CDR3 reads TGTGCCAGCAGCTTACAAGGACGGAAAGAGACCCAGTACTTC.

The chain carries TRBV4-2 and TRBJ1-2; D remains ambiguous. Germline lookup yields CDR1 LGHNA and CDR2 YNFKEQ. This CDR3 region has 14 residues. Trimming cost V 1 base and J 2 bases, with 8 bases left between them. The CDR3 protein is CASSQGSENYGYTF. As DNA, the CDR3 is TGTGCCAGCAGCCAAGGGAGTGAGAACTATGGCTACACCTTC.

This clonotype was detected many times. V usage is TRBV4-3 and J usage is TRBJ2-3; no clear D. The CDR3 has 14 amino acids. CDR1 LGHNA and CDR2 YSLEER come from the germline V gene. Trimming removed 1 base from V and 0 bases from J, with 5 bases in between. The CDR3 nucleotides read TGCGCCAGCAGCCAAGGAGTCAGCACAGATACGCAGTATTTT. Protein product: CASSQGVSTDTQYF.

This clonotype was observed once. The conserved closing phenylalanine or tryptophan is absent in this CDR3, likely reflecting a read error. No DNA is shown, since the ends of the CDR3 on it are uncertain; the CDR3 is the one TCRdb lists. The chain links TRBV7-2 to TRBJ2-6; TRBD2 was called by the table and not checked on the DNA. The germline V gene encodes CDR1 SGHTA and CDR2 FQGNSA. The CDR3 has 8 residues if both end residues are counted. The CDR3 here is CASSRGLA.

The chain employs TRBV7-2 and TRBJ2-7, with D tentatively TRBD2 (6 bases). Per the germline V gene, CDR1 is SGHTA and CDR2 is FQGNSA. V gave up 5 bases and J gave up 3 bases, with 8 bases separating them. The CDR3 totals 12 residues. CDR3 in amino acids: CASSRGIYEQYF. The CDR3 coding sequence is TGTGCCAGCAGCCGCGGGATCTACGAGCAGTACTTC.

This clonotype was counted at least ten times. The V and J genes are TRBV7-2 and TRBJ1-1; 9 nucleotides match TRBD1. This CDR3 comprises 15 residues. The V gene end was trimmed by 1 base and the J gene end by 5 bases; junction bases not matched to a gene: 5. Germline V lookup: CDR1 SGHTA, CDR2 FQGNSA. CDR3: CASSLEPDRGTEAFF. The CDR3 DNA follows: TGTGCCAGCAGCTTAGAGCCAGACAGGGGGACTGAAGCTTTCTTT.

At least ten counts were recorded for this clonotype. This CDR3 is CASSQDLRQGPSSYNEQFF. In DNA, the CDR3 is TGTGCCAGCAGCCAAGACCTACGACAGGGGCCGAGCTCCTACAATGAGCAGTTCTTC. J is TRBJ2-1 and V is TRBV14, with 8 positions matching TRBD1. The CDR3 has 19 amino acids. V gave up 0 bases and J gave up 0 bases; unmatched junction bases: 10. Per the germline V gene, CDR1 is SGHDN and CDR2 is FVKESK.

This chain links TRBV18 with TRBJ2-2, with TRBD2 matching over 9 bases. V lost 2 bases, J lost 6 bases, and 7 bases stayed unmatched. The CDR3 runs 16 residues. CDR1 is KGHSH and CDR2 is LQKENI in the germline V gene. CDR3: CASSPGVAGAAGELFF. The CDR3 nucleotides are TGTGCCAGCTCACCAGGAGTAGCGGGAGCTGCCGGGGAGCTGTTTTTT.

This clonotype was observed many times. The J gene is TRBJ2-1, the V gene TRBV7-2; D is uncertain. Between the trimmed V and J ends, which lost 1 base and 10 bases, there was a span of 8 bases. Germline loops: CDR1 SGHTA, CDR2 FQGNSA. CDR3 length: 12 amino acids. The CDR3 DNA is TGTGCCAGCAGCTTAGGGATTCGGGAGCAGTTCTTC. Residues: CASSLGIREQFF.

This clonotype was counted ten times or more. The chain employs TRBV7-8 and TRBJ2-1, with TRBD1 matching over 8 bases. This CDR3 spans 15 amino acids. V lost 3 bases, J lost 3 bases, and 4 bases stayed unmatched. CDR1 is SGHVS and CDR2 is FQNEAQ in the germline V gene. The CDR3 DNA reads as TGTGCCAGCAGCTTGCAGGGGGCGAACTACAATGAGCAGTTCTTC. This gives the protein CASSLQGANYNEQFF.

This clonotype was counted at least ten times. At one end the junction does not follow the germline gene, possibly because of a read error. The chain recombines TRBV7-6 with TRBJ1-1, with unresolved D. This CDR3 has 13 amino acids. CDR1 SGHVS and CDR2 FNYEAQ come from the germline V gene. DNA of the CDR3: TGTGCTAGCAGCTTAGTAGCAGGCACTGAAGCTTTCTTT. Protein sequence: CASSLVAGTEAFF.

This clonotype has a count of ten or more. This chain connects TRBV7-2 to TRBJ2-7, with TRBD2 matching over 8 bases. V lost 3 bases and J lost 4; bases outside the gene matches: 8. The germline CDR1 and CDR2 sequences are SGHTA and FQGNSA. The CDR3 extends over 15 amino acids. This CDR3 reads CASSFSGMAGYEQYF. CDR3 DNA sequence: TGTGCCAGCAGCTTTAGCGGGATGGCGGGGTACGAGCAGTACTTC.